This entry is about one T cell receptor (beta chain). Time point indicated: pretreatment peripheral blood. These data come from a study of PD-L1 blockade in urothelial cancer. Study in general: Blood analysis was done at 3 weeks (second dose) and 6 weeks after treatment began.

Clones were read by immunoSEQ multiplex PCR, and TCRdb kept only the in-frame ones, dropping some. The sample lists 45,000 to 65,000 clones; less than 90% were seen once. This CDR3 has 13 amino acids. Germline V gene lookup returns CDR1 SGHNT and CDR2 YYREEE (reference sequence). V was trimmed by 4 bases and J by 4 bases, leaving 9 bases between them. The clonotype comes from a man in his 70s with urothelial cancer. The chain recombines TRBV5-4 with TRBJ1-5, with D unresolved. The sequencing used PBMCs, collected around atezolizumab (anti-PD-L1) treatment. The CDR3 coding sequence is TGTGCCAGCAGCAACGGTACTAATCAGCCCCAGCATTTT. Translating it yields CASSNGTNQPQHF.